This TCR beta chain was obtained from a study of blood T cell repertoires in COVID-19. Here immunoSEQ multiplex PCR was the method, and the copy in TCRdb shows in-frame clones only, minus some. Among around 250,000 clones, approximately 85% were seen once, and the ten largest hold approximately 2%. Sequences were obtained from PBMCs or T cells enriched from blood (not recorded which). The TCR sequence derives from a woman aged 45-60 years who had recovered from COVID-19.

Here the CDR3 reads CATEGTSGRTGETQYF. The CDR3 coding sequence is TGTGCCACTGAGGGGACTAGCGGGAGAACGGGAGAGACCCAGTACTTC. This sequence joins TRBV24-1 and TRBJ2-5; TRBD2 agrees at 14 bases. The CDR3 sequence is 16 residues long. V lost 10 bases, J lost 4 bases, and 10 bases stayed unmatched. The germline V gene encodes CDR1 KGHDR and CDR2 SFDVKD.